This entry lists 5 T cell receptor beta chains sequenced from one sample in a study of shared clonotypes between healthy human individuals. Clones were read by immunoSEQ multiplex PCR, and TCRdb kept only the in-frame ones, dropping some. The table has a few million clones, over 85% seen once. The sample consisted of naive CD4+ T cells sorted from blood. The subset is: CD45RA+ positively selected. The receptors here all came from a man younger than 35 in good health.

This clone has just one count. This rearrangement joins TRBV28 to TRBJ2-7; 11 bases map to TRBD1. V was pared by 7 bases and J by 6 bases, with 11 bases of the junction left unmatched. Looked up from germline, CDR1 is MDHEN and CDR2 is SYDVKM. This CDR3 region has 15 residues. The CDR3 nucleotides are TGTGCCAGCACCCCACTGGACAGGGGGCTCGCCGAGCAGTACTTC. Protein product: CASTPLDRGLAEQYF. Full variable domain (remainder filled in from reference TRBV28 and TRBJ2-7): DVKVTQSSRYLVKRTGEKVFLECVQDMDHENMFWYRQDPGLGLRLIYFSYDVKMKEKGDIPEGYSVSREKKERFSLILESASTNQTSMYLCASTPLDRGLAEQYFGPGTRLTVT.

The chain couples TRBV15 to TRBJ2-3, with D possibly TRBD2 on 6 matching bases. Deletions cut 4 bases from V and 1 base from J, with 18 bases between. The germline V gene encodes CDR1 LNHNV and CDR2 YYDKDF (reference sequence). This CDR3 comprises 17 residues. The CDR3 reads CATSIPPEGGGTDTQYF. For the CDR3, the DNA is TGTGCCACCAGCATACCCCCGGAGGGAGGTGGCACAGATACGCAGTATTTT.

The V and J genes are TRBV9 and TRBJ2-5; 13 positions match TRBD2. With 3 bases clipped from V and 4 bases from J, the junction kept 6 bases outside the gene matches. Germline V CDR1 and CDR2: SGDLS, YYNGEE. The CDR3 spans 16 residues. CDR3 in DNA: TGTGCCAGCAGCGAACCGGGACTAGCGGGAACAGAGACCCAGTACTTC. Protein sequence: CASSEPGLAGTETQYF.

J is TRBJ1-5 and V is TRBV6-6; possibly TRBD1 for D (6 bases). V was trimmed by 4 bases and J by 5 bases, leaving 12 bases between them. Germline CDR1 reads MNHNY; CDR2 reads SVGAGI (reference sequence). The CDR3 covers 14 residues. In DNA, the CDR3 is TGTGCCAGCAGTTTGTTAGGGGGAGATCAGCCCCAGCATTTT. The encoded protein is CASSLLGGDQPQHF.

This clone has only one observation. V gene TRBV7-9 combines with J gene TRBJ2-1, with TRBD1 matching over 8 bases. CDR1 is SEHNR and CDR2 is FQNEAQ in the germline V gene (reference sequence). CDR3 size: 15 residues. V shed 5 bases, J shed 2 bases, and the junction held 5 bases outside the gene matches. CDR3 sequence reads: CASSPRTGTYNEQFF. In DNA form, the CDR3 reads TGTGCCAGCAGCCCGCGGACAGGGACCTACAATGAGCAGTTCTTC.